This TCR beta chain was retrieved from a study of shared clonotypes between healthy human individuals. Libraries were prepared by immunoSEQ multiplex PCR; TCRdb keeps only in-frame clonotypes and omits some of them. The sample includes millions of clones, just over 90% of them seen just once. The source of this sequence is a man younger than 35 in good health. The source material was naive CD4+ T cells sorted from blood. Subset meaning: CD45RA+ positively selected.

CDR3 coding DNA: TGTGCCAGCAGTGCGGGAGGGGAAAAACTGTTTTTT. Translating it yields CASSAGGEKLFF. The V and J genes are TRBV2 and TRBJ1-4; D remains unclear. Germline values: CDR1 SNHLY, CDR2 FYNNEI. Trimming shortened V by 4 bases and J by 8 bases, and 8 bases separated the two germline ends. This CDR3 has 12 residues.